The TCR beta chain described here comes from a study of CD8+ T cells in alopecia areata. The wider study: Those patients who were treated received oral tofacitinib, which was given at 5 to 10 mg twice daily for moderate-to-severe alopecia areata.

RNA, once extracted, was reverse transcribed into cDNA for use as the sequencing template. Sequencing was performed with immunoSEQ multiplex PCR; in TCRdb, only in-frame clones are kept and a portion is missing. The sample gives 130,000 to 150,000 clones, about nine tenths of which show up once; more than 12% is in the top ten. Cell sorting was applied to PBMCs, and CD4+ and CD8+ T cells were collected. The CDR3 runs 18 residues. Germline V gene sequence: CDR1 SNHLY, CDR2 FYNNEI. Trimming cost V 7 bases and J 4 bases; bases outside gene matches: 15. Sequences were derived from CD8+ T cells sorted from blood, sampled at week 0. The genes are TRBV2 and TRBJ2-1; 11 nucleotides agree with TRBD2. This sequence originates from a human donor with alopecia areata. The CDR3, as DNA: TGTGCCAGCATCCCAAGCGATACTAGCGGGGGCGTATACAATGAGCAGTTCTTC. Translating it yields CASIPSDTSGGVYNEQFF.